The sequence of this T cell receptor beta chain was determined in a study of control samples from healthy donors and cancer patients. Germline V gene data show CDR1 as LGHNA and CDR2 as YSLEER. V lost 0 bases, J lost 5 bases, and 3 bases stayed unmatched. CDR3 length: 14 residues. Sequenced by immunoSEQ multiplex PCR; TCRdb stores in-frame clones only, minus some. The sample has around 85,000 clones, roughly nine tenths seen once; the top ten hold roughly 7.2%. This TCR derives from a woman in her fifties or sixties in good health. The sequenced material came from blood. This chain uses TRBV4-3 with TRBJ1-2; 7 nucleotides match TRBD1. The chain's CDR3 is CASSQDNRGYGYTF. In DNA form, the CDR3 reads TGCGCCAGCAGCCAAGACAACAGGGGTTATGGCTACACCTTC.